The rows below give T cell receptor beta chains drawn from one sample of a study of shared clonotypes between healthy human individuals. TCRdb's table, derived via immunoSEQ multiplex PCR, lists solely in-frame clones and lacks some. Here the sample spans 950,000 to 1,100,000 clones, roughly 80% being singletons. Sequenced sample: memory CD4+ T cells sorted from blood. These TCRs come from a man younger than 35 in good health. Both conserved end residues are part of each CDR3. D genes are given only for firm matches. Rows may omit the clone size; those that give it use once, few, many or a size class.

abundance	v_gene	j_gene	d_gene	CDR3nt	CDR3aa
NA	TRBV7-3	TRBJ2-7	TRBD2	TGTGCCAGCAGCCAGAATGGCGGGGGGCCCTTTTTAATCCACGAGCAGTACTTC	CASSQNGGGPFLIHEQYF
few	TRBV19	TRBJ2-2	NA	TGTGCCAGTAACCATTTGAACACCGGGGAGCTGTTTTTT	CASNHLNTGELFF
NA	TRBV5-1	TRBJ1-5	NA	TGCGCCAGCAGCTTGGACCTCAATCAGCCCCAGCATTTT	CASSLDLNQPQHF
NA	TRBV9	TRBJ2-1	TRBD2	TGTGCCAGCAGCGGAGGGCCTAGCGGATACCTATCCTACAATGAGCAGTTCTTC	CASSGGPSGYLSYNEQFF
NA	TRBV25-1	TRBJ2-3	NA	TGTGCCAGCAGTGACGGCCTGGGCACAGATACGCAGTATTTT	CASSDGLGTDTQYF
NA	TRBV5-1	TRBJ2-3	NA	TGCGCCAGCAGCTTGGACGGGGTCGATACAGATACGCAGTATTTT	CASSLDGVDTDTQYF
NA	TRBV6-6	TRBJ2-5	NA	TGTGCCAGCAGTTATCTGAGCGCGGGTCAAGAGACCCAGTACTTC	CASSYLSAGQETQYF
few	TRBV30	TRBJ1-1	TRBD1	TGTGCCTGGAGCTTCTCGACAGGGCGAAACACTGAAGCTTTCTTT	CAWSFSTGRNTEAFF
NA	TRBV5-1	TRBJ1-4	NA	TGCGCCAGCAGCTTGGAGGCGGGGCGGCATGAAAAACTGTTTTTT	CASSLEAGRHEKLFF
NA	TRBV5-8	TRBJ1-3	NA	TGTGCCAGCACACACACCACAGTCTGGGGGGCGATTGGAAACACCATATATTTT	CASTHTTVWGAIGNTIYF
NA	TRBV30	TRBJ1-5	NA	TGTGCCTGCAACTCGTGGGAAAGCCAGCCCCAGCATTTT	CACNSWESQPQHF
many	TRBV7-9	TRBJ1-4	NA	TGTGCCAGCAGCCCGGGACTCTCAACTAATGAAAAACTGTTTTTT	CASSPGLSTNEKLFF
NA	TRBV29-1	TRBJ2-6	NA	TGCAGCGTTGAAGCAGGGCCTGGGGCCAACGTCCTGACTTTC	CSVEAGPGANVLTF
NA	TRBV18	TRBJ2-5	TRBD1	TGTGCCAGCTCACCACCGAACAGGGGGGAGACCCAGTACTTC	CASSPPNRGETQYF
few	TRBV5-1	TRBJ1-6	NA	TGCGCCAGCAGCCTCCAGGGGAATAATTCACCCCTCCACTTT	CASSLQGNNSPLHF
few	TRBV2	TRBJ2-1	NA	TGTGCCAGCAGTGAGACAGTCAATGAGCAGTTCTTC	CASSETVNEQFF
few	TRBV6-6	TRBJ2-5	NA	TGTGCCAGCAGTTACGCCGCCGGGGGCCGGGAGACCCAGTACTTC	CASSYAAGGRETQYF